These 16 T cell receptor beta chains share one sample of origin, sequenced in a study of T cell repertoires in cytomegalovirus infection. TCRdb called the reads again in MiXCR, with one record for every CDR3 protein. The table includes about 130,000 distinct CDR3 sequences, more than 7% detected once. Specimen: PBMCs. These receptors were collected from a human donor in good health (CMV status not recorded). Some clones in this sample may be carry-over from other donors' samples.

In its sample, this clonotype was seen many times. The chain recombines TRBV19 with TRBJ1-4; the D gene is possibly TRBD1 (5 bases). The V gene's germline CDR1 is LNHDA and CDR2 SQIVND (reference sequence). Deletions cut 5 bases from V and 10 bases from J, with 26 bases between. This CDR3 is 17 amino acids long. This chain's CDR3 is CASSSLGGLVQQGKLFF. The DNA for the CDR3 is TGTGCCAGTAGTTCGCTTGGGGGTCTGGTACAGCAAGGAAAACTGTTTTTT.

This clonotype was seen at least ten times. The V and J genes are TRBV7-2 and TRBJ1-5; no clear D gene. Trimming left V 4 bases short and J 3 bases short, with 13 bases between. The germline V gene has CDR1 SGHTA and CDR2 FQGNSA. The CDR3 is made up of 15 amino acids. The CDR3 reads CASSSEGRPNQPQHF. For the CDR3, the DNA is TGTGCCAGCAGCTCCGAAGGGCGGCCCAATCAGCCCCAGCATTTT. The entire variable domain, with the rest obtained from reference TRBV7-2 and TRBJ1-5, is as follows: GAGVSQSPSNKVTEKGKDVELRCDPISGHTALYWYRQSLGQGLEFLIYFQGNSAPDKSGLPSDRFSAERTGGSVSTLTIQRTQQEDSAVYLCASSSEGRPNQPQHFGDGTRLSIL.

This chain uses TRBV28 with TRBJ1-1; no clear D. V lost 10 bases, J lost 1 base, and 13 bases lay in between. The CDR3 consists of 13 residues. Germline CDR1 is MDHEN and CDR2 is SYDVKM. The DNA of the CDR3 is TGTGCCACACTCACAGCGGCGAACACTGAAGCTTTCTTT. Its translation: CATLTAANTEAFF.

This clonotype was counted ten times or more. The chain is built from TRBV28 and TRBJ2-3; 16 bases fit TRBD2. CDR1 MDHEN and CDR2 SYDVKM come from the germline V gene. This CDR3 is built from 22 residues. Trimming took 4 bases from V and 4 from J; bases not matched to a gene: 20. Here the CDR3 DNA reads TGTGCCAGCAGTTCCCAACACGCTCGTCCCGGGACTAGCGGGGGGGCAGCAGATACGCAGTATTTT. This translates into CASSSQHARPGTSGGAADTQYF.

This clonotype was seen repeatedly, ten times or more. The gene calls are TRBV7-8 and TRBJ2-3; TRBD2 matches 7 bases. The CDR3 extends over 17 amino acids. Germline V gives CDR1 SGHVS, CDR2 FQNEAQ. V dropped 2 bases and J dropped 5; count of bases not matched to a gene: 13. The CDR3 region has the DNA TGTGCCAGCAGCTTAAGGGCCCTGGGGGGGAGGGGAGATACGCAGTATTTT. This sequence encodes CASSLRALGGRGDTQYF.

This clonotype was observed a handful of times. The rearrangement joins TRBV6-2 or TRBV6-3 to TRBJ2-3, with TRBD2 matching 11 bases. V dropped 2 bases and J dropped 0; count of bases not matched to a gene: 1. CDR1 is MNHEY, CDR2 SVGEGT, per germline. The length of the CDR3 is 16 residues. The CDR3 loop reads CASSYGTSGSTDTQYF. The CDR3 coding sequence is TGTGCCAGCAGTTACGGGACTAGCGGAAGCACAGATACGCAGTATTTT.

This clonotype was counted ten times or more. The chain employs TRBV12-3 or TRBV12-4 and TRBJ2-5; 7 bases are a match to TRBD1. The CDR3 length is 14 residues. The V gene end was trimmed by 3 bases and the J gene end by 3 bases; junction bases not matched to a gene: 4. The CDR3 sequence is CASSLTDRKETQYF. CDR3 nucleotide sequence: TGTGCCAGCAGTTTGACGGACAGGAAAGAGACCCAGTACTTC.

This clonotype appeared many times. The J gene is TRBJ2-1, the V gene TRBV9; TRBD1 matches at 7 bases. The CDR3 runs 17 residues. V shed 3 bases and J 9 bases; nucleotides not matched to a gene: 18. Germline V gene lookup returns CDR1 SGDLS and CDR2 YYNGEE. CDR3 region: CASSDEFGTAPLGEQFF. Written as DNA, the CDR3 is TGTGCCAGCAGCGACGAATTCGGGACAGCCCCTTTGGGTGAGCAGTTCTTC.

The chain combines TRBV7-2 with TRBJ2-2; possibly TRBD1 or TRBD2 for D (5 bases each). Germline values: CDR1 SGHTA, CDR2 FQGNSA. The CDR3 totals 14 residues. With 10 bases removed from V and 11 bases from J, the gap between germline ends came to 23 bases. CDR3 nucleotide sequence: TGTGCCACCCGGGACCCTCGTCAGCCCAGCGAGCTGTTTTTT. Translating gives CATRDPRQPSELFF.

This clonotype was counted many times. V is TRBV15 and J is TRBJ2-3; D not resolved. The V and J ends lost 1 base and 5 bases respectively, with 13 bases between them. CDR1 LNHNV and CDR2 YYDKDF come from the germline V gene (reference sequence). The CDR3 extends over 15 amino acids. The CDR3 here is CATSRVSGLGDTQYF. CDR3 bases: TGTGCCACCAGCAGAGTCTCAGGTTTAGGAGATACGCAGTATTTT. Variable domain in full (rest from reference TRBV15 and TRBJ2-3): DAMVIQNPRYQVTQFGKPVTLSCSQTLNHNVMYWYQQKSSQAPKLLFHYYDKDFNNEADTPDNFQSRRPNTSFCFLDIRSPGLGDTAMYLCATSRVSGLGDTQYFGPGTRLTVL.

In this sample, this clonotype turned up many times. The V and J genes are TRBV12-5 and TRBJ2-1, with TRBD2 as a possible D gene (5 bases). Between the trimmed V and J ends, which lost 1 base and 8 bases, there was a span of 9 bases. This CDR3 is built from 13 residues. CDR1 is LGHNT, CDR2 FRNRAP, per germline. This chain's CDR3 is CASGLGWEYEQFF. The CDR3 nucleotides are TGTGCTAGTGGTTTGGGATGGGAGTATGAGCAGTTCTTC.

This clonotype was observed many times. The chain recombines TRBV5-1 with TRBJ2-5; TRBD1 aligns across 9 bases. CDR1 SGHRS and CDR2 YFSETQ come from the germline V gene. The CDR3 loop spans 15 amino acids. V shed 0 bases, J shed 2 bases, and the junction held 2 bases outside the gene matches. Here the CDR3 DNA reads TGCGCCAGCAGCTTGGGAGGACAGGGGCAAGAGACCCAGTACTTC. Its translation: CASSLGGQGQETQYF. The whole variable domain, filled in from reference TRBV5-1 and TRBJ2-5, reads KAGVTQTPRYLIKTRGQQVTLSCSPISGHRSVSWYQQTPGQGLQFLFEYFSETQRNKGNFPGRFSGRQFSNSRSEMNVSTLELGDSALYLCASSLGGQGQETQYFGPGTRLLVL.

This clonotype was recorded a few times. The rearrangement uses TRBV19 and TRBJ1-5; D ambiguous. This CDR3 is 17 amino acids long. Germline-derived CDR1 and CDR2 are LNHDA and SQIVND (reference sequence). V was trimmed by 4 bases and J by 0 bases, leaving 16 bases between them. CDR3 region: CASSTPPRVRSNQPQHF. The CDR3 DNA reads as TGTGCCAGTAGTACGCCGCCCCGGGTCCGTAGCAATCAGCCCCAGCATTTT.

This clonotype appeared a few times. The V call is TRBV6-6, the J call TRBJ2-1, with no clear D. The CDR3 has 12 amino acids. Germline assignment: CDR1 MNHNY and CDR2 SVGAGI (reference sequence). Trimming shortened V by 4 bases and J by 4 bases, and 5 bases separated the two germline ends. The CDR3 coding sequence is TGTGCCAGCAGTTCAACGTACAATGAGCAGTTCTTC. Translated, it gives CASSSTYNEQFF.

This sequence joins TRBV6-6 and TRBJ2-1, with 9 nucleotides matching TRBD2. V lost 5 bases to trimming and J lost 3 bases; unmatched junction nucleotides: 8. The CDR3 covers 16 residues. CDR1 is MNHNY and CDR2 is SVGAGI in the germline V gene (reference sequence). The CDR3 loop is CASSGWAGGFYNEQFF. For the CDR3, the DNA is TGTGCCAGCAGTGGGTGGGCGGGGGGGTTCTACAATGAGCAGTTCTTC.

This clonotype was counted at least ten times. The rearrangement links TRBV11-2 to TRBJ2-7, with TRBD1 matching over 7 bases. This CDR3 region has 14 residues. V shed 3 bases and J 0 bases; nucleotides not matched to a gene: 2. The V gene's germline CDR1 is SGHAT and CDR2 FQNNGV. As DNA, the CDR3 is TGTGCCAGCAGCTTTTGGGACAGCTCCTACGAGCAGTACTTC. Amino acid sequence: CASSFWDSSYEQYF.